The 21 T cell receptor beta chains below come from one sample, sequenced in a study of response to subunit inactivated influenza vaccine. TCRdb re-called the RT-PCR reads through MiXCR, storing one row per CDR3 protein. The sample lists 630,000 or so distinct CDR3 sequences, about 15% occurring once. The input for sequencing was PBMCs from blood, taken approximately 13 days after vaccination. These receptors were collected from a middle-aged man who received an inactivated influenza vaccine.

In this sample, this clonotype turned up a few times. The chain is built from TRBV11-2 and TRBJ2-7, with D possibly being TRBD1 (6 bases). CDR1 is SGHAT, CDR2 FQNNGV, per germline. The CDR3 totals 15 residues. V shed 2 bases and J shed 5 bases, with 16 bases lying between them. Here the CDR3 DNA reads TGTGCCAGCAGCTTATTATCGCCAGGGGTAAACGAGCAGTACTTC. It codes for CASSLLSPGVNEQYF.

This rearrangement joins TRBV5-1 to TRBJ2-5; tentative D call: TRBD1 (5 bases). With 5 bases removed from V and 2 bases from J, the gap between germline ends came to 16 bases. The CDR3 has 15 amino acids. CDR1 and CDR2 (germline): SGHRS, YFSETQ. The CDR3 reads CASRVRADKQETQYF. The CDR3, as DNA: TGCGCCAGCAGAGTACGGGCGGACAAACAAGAGACCCAGTACTTC.

The CDR3 is CASSSSFGTWGQTYEQYF. In nucleotides, the CDR3 is TGTGCCAGCAGTTCGAGCTTCGGAACGTGGGGCCAAACCTACGAGCAGTACTTC. The chain combines TRBV28 with TRBJ2-7; D possibly corresponds to TRBD1 (5 bases). Germline loops: CDR1 MDHEN, CDR2 SYDVKM. Trimming removed 4 bases at V and 2 bases at J, with 24 bases between. The CDR3 loop spans 18 amino acids.

This clonotype was seen repeatedly, ten times or more. The V call is TRBV7-9, the J call TRBJ2-5; D may be TRBD1 (5 bases). The CDR3 covers 14 residues. Trimming left V 7 bases short and J 5 bases short, with 17 bases between. Germline loops: CDR1 SEHNR, CDR2 FQNEAQ (reference sequence). CDR3 nucleotide sequence: TGTGCCAGCAACACCGGGCAGGGTTCGGAGACCCAGTACTTC. It encodes CASNTGQGSETQYF.

This clonotype appeared once. The chain recombines TRBV4-3 with TRBJ2-1; 9 positions match TRBD1. In germline, CDR1 is LGHNA, CDR2 YSLEER. The CDR3 contains 15 residues. With 1 base clipped from V and 5 bases from J, the junction kept 3 bases outside the gene matches. The CDR3 protein is CASSQGDRANNEQFF. DNA of the CDR3: TGCGCCAGCAGCCAAGGGGACAGGGCTAACAATGAGCAGTTCTTC.

The chain uses TRBV20-1 and TRBJ1-5; no clear D. The CDR3 contains 13 residues. Germline values: CDR1 DFQATT, CDR2 SNEGSKA (reference sequence). The V end lost 5 bases, the J end lost 4 bases, and 12 bases lay between the germline ends. The CDR3 sequence is CSAAPTINQPQHF. DNA of the CDR3: TGCAGTGCTGCCCCAACGATAAATCAGCCCCAGCATTTT.

The chain's CDR3 is CASRAGQKNYEQYF. CDR3 sequence (DNA): TGTGCCAGCAGGGCGGGACAGAAGAACTACGAGCAGTACTTC. The chain employs TRBV12-3 or TRBV12-4 and TRBJ2-7; possibly TRBD1 for D (7 bases). Trimming removed 6 bases from V and 3 bases from J, with 15 bases in between. The CDR3 extends over 14 amino acids.

V is TRBV7-2 and J is TRBJ2-7, with D uncertain. The CDR3 is 13 amino acids. CDR1 is SGHTA and CDR2 is FQGNSA in the germline V gene. Trimming stripped 4 bases from V and 1 base from J, with 8 bases between. The DNA for the CDR3 is TGTGCCAGCAGCTCTGTGGGGTCCTACGAGCAGTACTTC. This codes for CASSSVGSYEQYF. The full variable domain, in which reference TRBV7-2 and TRBJ2-7 provide the parts outside the CDR3, is GAGVSQSPSNKVTEKGKDVELRCDPISGHTALYWYRQSLGQGLEFLIYFQGNSAPDKSGLPSDRFSAERTGGSVSTLTIQRTQQEDSAVYLCASSSVGSYEQYFGPGTRLTVT.

J is TRBJ2-3 and V is TRBV3-1, with 8 nucleotides matching TRBD2. With V trimmed by 4 bases and J by 2 bases, 8 bases remained unmatched. CDR1 and CDR2 (germline): LGHDT, YNNKEL (reference sequence). CDR3 length: 16 residues. DNA of the CDR3: TGTGCCAGCAGCCCCACTAGCGGAGCACTCACAGATACGCAGTATTTT. This codes for CASSPTSGALTDTQYF.

This clonotype was seen only a few times. V usage is TRBV27 and J usage is TRBJ2-7, with 7 bases that match TRBD1. The CDR3 covers 16 residues. The J segment lost 2 bases and the V segment lost 7 bases, leaving 14 bases of the junction unmatched. CDR1 is MNHEY and CDR2 is SMNVEV in the germline V gene (reference sequence). CDR3 loop: CASTPSYGDRAYEQYF. CDR3 coding DNA: TGTGCCAGCACCCCATCCTATGGGGACAGAGCCTACGAGCAGTACTTC.

The chain couples TRBV2 to TRBJ2-5; TRBD2 agrees at 13 bases. There are 17 residues in the CDR3. The germline CDR1 and CDR2 sequences are SNHLY and FYNNEI. V shed 1 base, J shed 5 bases, and the junction held 7 bases outside the gene matches. The CDR3 reads CASSEGTSGSSWETQYF. The CDR3 nucleotides read TGTGCCAGCAGTGAAGGGACTAGCGGGAGCTCTTGGGAGACCCAGTACTTC.

The gene calls are TRBV5-4 and TRBJ2-5; D is undetermined. The CDR3 length is 14 residues. Germline CDR1 is SGHNT and CDR2 is YYREEE (reference sequence). The germline V and J ends were trimmed by 0 bases and 1 base, with 7 bases remaining between them. This CDR3 reads CASSLASSQETQYF. Here the CDR3 DNA reads TGTGCCAGCAGCTTGGCCAGCTCCCAAGAGACCCAGTACTTC.

The chain carries TRBV28 and TRBJ2-2, with D possibly being TRBD1 (6 bases). The germline gives CDR1 MDHEN, CDR2 SYDVKM. V was shortened by 9 bases and J by 3 bases, with 23 bases between the two germline ends. CDR3 size: 17 residues. This CDR3 is CASTSMAWGRDTGELFF. The CDR3 DNA is TGTGCCAGTACCTCGATGGCCTGGGGGCGCGACACCGGGGAGCTGTTTTTT.

V is TRBV29-1 and J is TRBJ1-1; no definite D call. Per the germline V gene, CDR1 is SQVTM and CDR2 is ANQGSEA. Trimming removed 7 bases at V and 1 base at J, with 13 bases between. The CDR3 spans 13 residues. CDR3 in DNA: TGCAGCGATCGGGCCAGCGGGAACACTGAAGCTTTCTTT. As protein: CSDRASGNTEAFF.

The genes are TRBV15 and TRBJ2-1, with a possible D match to TRBD2 (5 bases). The germline V gene encodes CDR1 LNHNV and CDR2 YYDKDF (reference sequence). V lost 2 bases, J lost 7 bases, and 21 bases lay in between. This CDR3 comprises 17 residues. CDR3 protein: CATSRPGKLGISNEQFF. CDR3 bases: TGTGCCACCAGCAGACCGGGGAAACTAGGGATTTCGAATGAGCAGTTCTTC.

This chain links TRBV6-2 or TRBV6-3 with TRBJ2-1; possible D gene TRBD2, 6 bases. This CDR3 has 15 amino acids. With 4 bases removed from V and 3 bases from J, the gap between germline ends came to 13 bases. Looked up from germline, CDR1 is MNHEY and CDR2 is SVGEGT. CDR3 nucleotides: TGTGCCAGCAGTTTCGGGGGTGCTTACTACAATGAGCAGTTCTTC. Its protein is CASSFGGAYYNEQFF.

The chain carries TRBV5-1 and TRBJ1-2; weak D call: TRBD1 (5 bases). Germline CDR1 and CDR2: SGHRS and YFSETQ. The CDR3 is made up of 15 amino acids. V was trimmed by 2 bases and J by 1 base, leaving 12 bases between them. The CDR3 loop reads CASSFTTAFNYGYTF. CDR3 DNA sequence: TGCGCCAGCAGCTTTACGACAGCTTTTAACTATGGCTACACCTTC.

Only a few counts were recorded for this clonotype. This chain joins TRBV6-2 or TRBV6-3 and TRBJ1-2, with TRBD1 identical over 7 bases. The CDR3 consists of 14 residues. Germline assignment: CDR1 MNHEY and CDR2 SVGEGT. V gave up 6 bases and J gave up 4 bases; unmatched junction bases: 8. The CDR3 here is CASRTDREGYGYTF. CDR3 in DNA: TGTGCCAGCAGAACCGACAGGGAGGGCTATGGCTACACCTTC.

This clonotype appeared a few times. The rearrangement uses TRBV11-2 and TRBJ2-1; the D is unclear. The CDR3 is 13 amino acids. The germline V gene has CDR1 SGHAT and CDR2 FQNNGV. The V end was cut by 8 bases, the J end by 0 bases, with 8 bases between. In nucleotides, the CDR3 is TGTGCCAGCGAGACACCCTCCTACAATGAGCAGTTCTTC. This codes for CASETPSYNEQFF.

Many counts were recorded for this clonotype. The chain couples TRBV5-5 to TRBJ1-6; D might be TRBD1 (5 bases). The CDR3 length is 17 residues. Trimming removed 0 bases from V and 3 bases from J, with 13 bases in between. The V gene's germline CDR1 is SGHKS and CDR2 YYEKEE (reference sequence). CDR3 in DNA: TGTGCCAGCAGCTTGGGACAGTCCCCCAACTATAATTCACCCCTCCACTTT. Its translation: CASSLGQSPNYNSPLHF.

V is TRBV4-3 and J is TRBJ1-6; 9 bases fit TRBD1. CDR3 size: 15 residues. Germline V gene lookup returns CDR1 LGHNA and CDR2 YSLEER. V trimming: 3 bases; J trimming: 13 bases; junction bases outside the gene matches: 10. In nucleotides, the CDR3 is TGCGCCAGCAGCCACCCGGGACAGGGACCTTCGCCCCTCCACTTT. Translated, it gives CASSHPGQGPSPLHF.